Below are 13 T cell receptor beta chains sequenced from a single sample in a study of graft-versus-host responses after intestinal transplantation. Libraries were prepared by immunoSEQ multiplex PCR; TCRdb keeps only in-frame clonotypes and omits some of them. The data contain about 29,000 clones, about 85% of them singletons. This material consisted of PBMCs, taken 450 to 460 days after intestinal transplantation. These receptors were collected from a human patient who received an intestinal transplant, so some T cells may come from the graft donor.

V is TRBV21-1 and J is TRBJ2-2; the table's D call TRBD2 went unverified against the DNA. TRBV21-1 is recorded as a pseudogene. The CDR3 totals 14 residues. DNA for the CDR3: TGTGCCAGCAGCAAGCGATTCCACACCGGGGAGCTGTTTTTT. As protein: CASSKRFHTGELFF.

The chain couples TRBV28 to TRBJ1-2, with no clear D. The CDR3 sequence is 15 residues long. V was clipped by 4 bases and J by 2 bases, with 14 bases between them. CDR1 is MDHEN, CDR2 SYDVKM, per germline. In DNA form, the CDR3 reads TGTGCCAGCAGTTCGGGGAGGTTCGGAAACTATGGCTACACCTTC. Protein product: CASSSGRFGNYGYTF.

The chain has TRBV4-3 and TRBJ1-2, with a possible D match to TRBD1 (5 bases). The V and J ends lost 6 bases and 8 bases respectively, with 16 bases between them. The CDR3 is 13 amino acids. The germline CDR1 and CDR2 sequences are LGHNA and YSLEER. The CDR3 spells CASRRRDFCGYTF. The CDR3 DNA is TGCGCCAGCAGAAGGAGGGACTTCTGCGGCTACACCTTC.

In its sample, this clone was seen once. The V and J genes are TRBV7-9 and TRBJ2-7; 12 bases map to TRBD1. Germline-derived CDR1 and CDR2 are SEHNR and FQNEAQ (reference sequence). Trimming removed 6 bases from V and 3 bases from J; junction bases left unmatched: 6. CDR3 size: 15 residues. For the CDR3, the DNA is TGTGCCAGCAGTCCGGGACAGGGGGCTTTCTACGAGCAGTACTTC. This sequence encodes CASSPGQGAFYEQYF. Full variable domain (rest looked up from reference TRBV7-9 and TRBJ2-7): DTGVSQNPRHKITKRGQNVTFRCDPISEHNRLYWYRQTLGQGPEFLTYFQNEAQLEKSRLLSDRFSAERPKGSFSTLEIQRTEQGDSAMYLCASSPGQGAFYEQYFGPGTRLTVT.

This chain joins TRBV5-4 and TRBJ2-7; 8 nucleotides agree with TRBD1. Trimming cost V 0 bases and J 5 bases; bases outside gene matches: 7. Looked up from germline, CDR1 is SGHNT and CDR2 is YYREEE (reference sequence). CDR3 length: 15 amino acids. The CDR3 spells CASSLGGQARDEQYF. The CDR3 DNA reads TGTGCCAGCAGCTTGGGGGGACAGGCTAGAGACGAGCAGTACTTC.

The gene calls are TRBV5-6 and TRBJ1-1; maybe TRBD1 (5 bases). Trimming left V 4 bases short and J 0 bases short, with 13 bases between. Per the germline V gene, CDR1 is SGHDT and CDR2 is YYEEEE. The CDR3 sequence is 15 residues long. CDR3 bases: TGTGCCAGCAGCGACGGAACAGGCTTGAACACTGAAGCTTTCTTT. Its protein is CASSDGTGLNTEAFF.

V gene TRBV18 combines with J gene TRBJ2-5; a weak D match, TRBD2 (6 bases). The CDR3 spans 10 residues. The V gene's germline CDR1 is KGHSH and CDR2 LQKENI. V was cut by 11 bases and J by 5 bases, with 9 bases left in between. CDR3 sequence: CAAGGETQYF. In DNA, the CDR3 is TGTGCCGCAGGAGGGGAGACCCAGTACTTC.

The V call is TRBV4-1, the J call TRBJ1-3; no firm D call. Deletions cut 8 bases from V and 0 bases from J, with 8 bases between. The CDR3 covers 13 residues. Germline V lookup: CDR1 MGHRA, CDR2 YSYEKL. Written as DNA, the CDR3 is TGCGCCAGCGGCCGCGACTCTGGAAACACCATATATTTT. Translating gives CASGRDSGNTIYF.

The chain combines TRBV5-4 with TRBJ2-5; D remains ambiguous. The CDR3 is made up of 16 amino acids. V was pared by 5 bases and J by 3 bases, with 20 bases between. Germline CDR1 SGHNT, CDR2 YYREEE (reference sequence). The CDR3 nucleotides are TGTGCCAGCAGTCGGCCGGTTCGTGGCGGTAAAGAGACCCAGTACTTC. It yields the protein CASSRPVRGGKETQYF.

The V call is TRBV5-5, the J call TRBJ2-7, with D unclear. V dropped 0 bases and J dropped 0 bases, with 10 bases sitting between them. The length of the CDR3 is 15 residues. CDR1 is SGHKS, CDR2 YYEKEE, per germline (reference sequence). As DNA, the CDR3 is TGTGCCAGCAGCTTGGTCCAACGGATCTCCTACGAGCAGTACTTC. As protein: CASSLVQRISYEQYF.

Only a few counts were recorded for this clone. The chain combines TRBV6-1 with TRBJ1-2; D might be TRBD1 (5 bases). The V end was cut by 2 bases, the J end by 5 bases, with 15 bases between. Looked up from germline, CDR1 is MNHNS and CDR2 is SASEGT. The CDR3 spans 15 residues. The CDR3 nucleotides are TGTGCCAGCAGTGAACAGGGAGGAGGATTGTATGGCTACACCTTC. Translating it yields CASSEQGGGLYGYTF.

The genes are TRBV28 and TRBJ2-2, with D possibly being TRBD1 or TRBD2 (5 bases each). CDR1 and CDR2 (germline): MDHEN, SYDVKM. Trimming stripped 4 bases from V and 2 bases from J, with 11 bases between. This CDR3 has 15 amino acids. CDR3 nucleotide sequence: TGTGCCAGCAGTTCCATCGGGGACAACACCGGGGAGCTGTTTTTT. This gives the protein CASSSIGDNTGELFF.

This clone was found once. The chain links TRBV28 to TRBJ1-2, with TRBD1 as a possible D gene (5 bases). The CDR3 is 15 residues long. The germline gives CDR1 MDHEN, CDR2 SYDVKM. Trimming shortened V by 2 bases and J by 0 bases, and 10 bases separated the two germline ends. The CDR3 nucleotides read TGTGCCAGCAGTTTACCCGGGACCCCTAACTATGGCTACACCTTC. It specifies CASSLPGTPNYGYTF.